This T cell receptor (beta chain) was recorded in a study of glioma-infiltrating T cells after dendritic cell vaccination. The CDR3 length is 14 residues. In germline, CDR1 is LNHDA, CDR2 SQIVND (reference sequence). V was clipped by 5 bases and J by 5 bases, with 15 bases between them. Input was roughly 2.2 ug genomic DNA, or all available if less. Data came from immunoSEQ multiplex PCR; TCRdb stores just in-frame clones and leaves some out. The sample carries tens of thousands of clones, less than 90% recorded once. Time point in this sample: after dendritic cell vaccination, including at tumor progression/relapse. Before vaccination, two weeks after the third vaccination, and at progression, PBMC were collected.

This receptor was taken from a human donor with glioblastoma. The V gene is TRBV19, the J gene TRBJ1-1; no definite D call. This sample comprised blood, obtained after dendritic cell vaccination. In nucleotides, the CDR3 is TGTGCCAGTAGTCCTGAAGCGGGCCTAACTGAAGCTTTCTTT. It specifies CASSPEAGLTEAFF. Variable domain in full (rest from reference TRBV19 and TRBJ1-1): DGGITQSPKYLFRKEGQNVTLSCEQNLNHDAMYWYRQDPGQGLRLIYYSQIVNDFQKGDIAEGYSVSREKKESFPLTVTSAQKNPTAFYLCASSPEAGLTEAFFGQGTRLTVV.